Sequencing of this T cell receptor (beta chain) was carried out in a study of shared clonotypes between healthy human individuals. Assay: immunoSEQ multiplex PCR; the TCRdb copy retains only in-frame clones and omits some. The sample contains 2 million to 3 million clones, roughly 93% of which appear only once. Germline V lookup: CDR1 LGHNA, CDR2 YSLEER. This CDR3 has 14 residues. Overall study results and limits: Roughly 5% of naive CD4 clonotypes were common to a few donors.

Concerning this clone itself: No antigen is known for it.

Sequencing used naive CD4+ T cells from PBMCs. The subset denotes: CD45RA+ positively selected. The chain employs TRBV4-3 and TRBJ2-5, with D uncertain. TRBJ2-7 explains the end of the DNA better; the J call may be wrong. This clonotype originated in a man aged 18 to 35 in good health. Some clones in this sample may be carry-over from other donors' samples. The CDR3 protein is CASRPGLSTVEQYF. Written as DNA, the CDR3 is TGCGCCAGCCGCCCCGGCCTTTCGACGGTCGAGCAGTACTTC.